This is a list of T cell receptor beta chains from one sample in a study of Ad26.COV2.S vaccination and SARS-CoV-2 variants. Sequenced by immunoSEQ multiplex PCR; TCRdb stores in-frame clones only, minus some. The sample contains roughly 240,000 clones, 88% of which appear only once. This specimen was peripheral blood, taken in a trial of Ad26.COV2.S vaccine versus placebo. The source is a person aged 18 to 65 who received the Ad26.COV2.S COVID-19 vaccine or a placebo. Each CDR3 is given with its conserved first and last residue. The D gene is left open where the match is weak. Clone size, where shown, is once, few, many, or a class for clones that have expanded.

d_call j_call v_call clone_size cdr3_aa cdr3_nt
- TRBJ2-7 TRBV3-1/TRBV3-2 - CASSQPGGGVQYF TGTGCCAGCAGCCAACCTGGAGGGGGTGTGCAGTACTTC
TRBD1 TRBJ2-7 TRBV10-3 - CAISPGTGSSYEQYF TGTGCCATCAGTCCCGGGACAGGGAGCTCCTACGAGCAGTACTTC
- TRBJ2-7 TRBV30 - CAWSVQSGREQYF TGTGCCTGGAGTGTACAGTCAGGGCGCGAGCAGTACTTC
- TRBJ1-1 TRBV6-5 - CASTTGRSGYEAFF TGTGCCAGCACCACAGGCCGGTCGGGATACGAAGCTTTCTTT
- TRBJ2-7 TRBV28 - CASSRGQPPYEQYF TGTGCCAGCAGTCGAGGACAGCCACCCTACGAGCAGTACTTC
TRBD1 TRBJ2-7 TRBV6-2/TRBV6-3 - CASSTYRGPEYEQYF TGTGCCAGCAGTACCTACAGGGGGCCGGAATACGAGCAGTACTTC
- TRBJ2-6 TRBV6-5 few CASSRRRSGANVLTF TGTGCCAGCAGCCGACGGCGCTCTGGGGCCAACGTCCTGACTTTC
- TRBJ2-1 TRBV10-3 - CAISDSSDNEQFF TGTGCCATCAGTGATTCTAGCGACAATGAGCAGTTCTTC
TRBD2 TRBJ2-2 TRBV2 - CASSPFGGVNTGELFF TGTGCCAGCAGCCCGTTCGGGGGGGTGAACACCGGGGAGCTGTTTTTT
- TRBJ2-2 TRBV28 - CASSLGGLWTGELFF TGTGCCAGCAGTCTCGGGGGCCTATGGACCGGGGAGCTGTTTTTT
TRBD2 TRBJ2-1 TRBV3-1/TRBV3-2 - CASSQVGLAGGDNEQFF TGTGCCAGCAGCCAAGTGGGGCTGGCGGGAGGGGACAATGAGCAGTTCTTC
- TRBJ1-2 TRBV6-5 - CASSPGQRYGYTF TGTGCCAGCAGTCCCGGGCAGCGATATGGCTACACCTTC
TRBD1 TRBJ1-2 TRBV30 - CASDKQGSNYGYTF TGTGCGTCTGACAAACAGGGGTCTAACTATGGCTACACCTTC
TRBD1 TRBJ1-4 TRBV18 once CASSTGGRNEKLFF TGTGCCAGCTCGACAGGGGGCAGGAATGAAAAACTGTTTTTT
TRBD2 TRBJ2-7 TRBV6-5 - CASSPLAGGRDEQYF TGTGCCAGCAGCCCCTTAGCGGGAGGGCGCGACGAGCAGTACTTC
TRBD1 TRBJ1-4 TRBV2 - CASRGTESEKLFF TGTGCCAGCCGCGGGACAGAAAGTGAAAAACTGTTTTTT
- TRBJ2-4 TRBV6-1 - CASSEVGRTYAKNIQYF TGTGCCAGCAGTGAAGTAGGCCGAACCTACGCCAAAAACATTCAGTACTTC
TRBD1 TRBJ2-4 TRBV4-2 - CASSQGTGSLNIQYF TGTGCCAGCAGCCAAGGGACAGGGAGTTTGAACATTCAGTACTTC
- TRBJ1-4 TRBV29-1 - CSVGVGGEKLFF TGCAGCGTTGGGGTAGGGGGTGAAAAACTGTTTTTT
TRBD2 TRBJ2-7 TRBV27 - CASTPLLAGGSYEQYF TGTGCCAGCACCCCCCTACTTGCGGGAGGGTCCTACGAGCAGTACTTC
- TRBJ1-2 TRBV5-4 - CASSSGTLPGGYTF TGTGCCAGCAGCTCGGGGACGCTTCCTGGCGGCTACACCTTC
- TRBJ2-1 TRBV12-3/TRBV12-4 - CASSSRRNEQFF TGTGCCAGCAGTTCCAGGCGGAATGAGCAGTTCTTC
- TRBJ1-2 TRBV2 - CASSFTGNIYGYTF TGTGCCAGCAGTTTCACAGGGAACATCTATGGCTACACCTTC
- TRBJ2-2 TRBV6-2/TRBV6-3 - CASSYQVPTGELFF TGTGCCAGCAGTTATCAGGTACCCACCGGGGAGCTGTTTTTT
TRBD2 TRBJ2-5 TRBV20-1 - CSATPSGTQYF TGCAGTGCTACCCCTAGCGGGACCCAGTACTTC
TRBD1 TRBJ2-5 TRBV27 - CASSPGTVRETQYF TGTGCCAGCAGTCCGGGGACAGTGCGAGAGACCCAGTACTTC
TRBD1 TRBJ1-2 TRBV7-3 - CASSPGTGVYGYTF TGTGCCAGCAGCCCCGGGACAGGGGTCTATGGCTACACCTTC
- TRBJ2-1 TRBV9 once CASSVAPGSWGSYNEQFF TGTGCCAGCAGCGTAGCACCAGGGAGTTGGGGGAGTTACAATGAGCAGTTCTTC
- TRBJ1-1 TRBV6-5 - CASSNGQRTEAFF TGTGCCAGCAGTAACGGACAGAGGACTGAAGCTTTCTTT
- TRBJ2-5 TRBV30 - CAWRPVQETQYF TGTGCCTGGAGGCCGGTACAGGAGACCCAGTACTTC
- TRBJ2-3 TRBV7-3 - CASSLEGRRADTQYF TGTGCCAGCAGCTTAGAGGGGCGCAGGGCAGATACGCAGTATTTT
- TRBJ2-1 TRBV27 - CASSFEGRDRFTSYNEQFF TGTGCCAGCAGTTTCGAAGGCAGGGACCGATTTACCTCCTACAATGAGCAGTTCTTC